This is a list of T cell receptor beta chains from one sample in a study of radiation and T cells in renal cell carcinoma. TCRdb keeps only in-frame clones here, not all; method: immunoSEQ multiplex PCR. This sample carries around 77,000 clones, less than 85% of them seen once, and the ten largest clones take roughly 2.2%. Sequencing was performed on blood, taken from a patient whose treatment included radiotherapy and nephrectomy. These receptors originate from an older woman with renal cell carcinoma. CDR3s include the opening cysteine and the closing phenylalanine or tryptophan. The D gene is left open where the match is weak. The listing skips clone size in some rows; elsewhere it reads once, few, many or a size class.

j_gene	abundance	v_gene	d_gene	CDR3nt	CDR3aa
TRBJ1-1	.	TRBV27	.	TGTGCCAGCAGTTTACGGGGTATTGGCACTGAAGCTTTCTTT	CASSLRGIGTEAFF
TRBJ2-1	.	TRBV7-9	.	TGTGCCAGCAGCCCTCGAATGGGCAGCTCCTACAATGAGCAGTTCTTC	CASSPRMGSSYNEQFF
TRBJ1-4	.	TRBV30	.	TGTGCCTGGAGTGTAGGCGCAACTAATGAAAAACTGTTTTTT	CAWSVGATNEKLFF
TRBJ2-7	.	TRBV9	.	TGTGCCAGCAGCGTAGATCCGGGAGCGAGTCCCTACGAGCAGTACTTC	CASSVDPGASPYEQYF
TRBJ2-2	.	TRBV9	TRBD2	TGTGCCAGCAGCGCTCGCCGGGAGGCCACCGGGGAGCTGTTTTTT	CASSARREATGELFF
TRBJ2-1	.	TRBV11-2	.	TGTGCCAGCAGCCTCACTAGGGGTCCCCATGAGCAGTTCTTC	CASSLTRGPHEQFF
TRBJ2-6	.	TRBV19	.	TGTGCCAGTAGTATGGTGTACTCTGGGGCCAACGTCCTGACTTTC	CASSMVYSGANVLTF
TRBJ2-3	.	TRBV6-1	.	TGTGCCAGCAGCGTAGAACAGGGTACGCAGTATTTT	CASSVEQGTQYF
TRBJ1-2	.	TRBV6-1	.	TGTGCCAGCAGTGAAAGGGGCGGGTTGAACTATGGCTACACCTTC	CASSERGGLNYGYTF
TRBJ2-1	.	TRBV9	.	TGTGCCAGCAGCGTAGACCGGGGTGAGCAGTTCTTC	CASSVDRGEQFF
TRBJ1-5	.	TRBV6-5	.	TGTGCCAGCAGTTACTCGAGGGGGATGGAGCCCCAGCATTTT	CASSYSRGMEPQHF
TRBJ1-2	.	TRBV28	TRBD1	TGTGCCAGCAGTAACAGGGGGCGCAGGGTCACACTAGGCTATGGCTACACCTTC	CASSNRGRRVTLGYGYTF
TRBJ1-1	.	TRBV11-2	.	TGTGCCAGCAGCTTACAGGCTGGTAACACTGAAGCTTTCTTT	CASSLQAGNTEAFF
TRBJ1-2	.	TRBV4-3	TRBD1	TGCGCCAGCAGCCTGTCGACAGGGTCTGGCTACACCTTC	CASSLSTGSGYTF
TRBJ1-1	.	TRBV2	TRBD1	TGTGCCAGCAGGAGCCGGGACAGGGGGCAAACTGAAGCTTTCTTT	CASRSRDRGQTEAFF
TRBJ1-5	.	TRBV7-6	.	TGTGCCAGCAGCTTAGTACCGGGGGCTAAGGAGCCCCAGCATTTT	CASSLVPGAKEPQHF
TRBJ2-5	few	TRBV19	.	TGTGCCAGTAGTATAGTGATACAGCAAGAGACCCAGTACTTC	CASSIVIQQETQYF
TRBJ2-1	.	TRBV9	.	TGTGCCAGCAGCGCCAGGACTTCCCATACCAATGAGCAGTTCTTC	CASSARTSHTNEQFF
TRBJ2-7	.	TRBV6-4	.	TGTGCCAGCAGTCCAAAGGGCCACCCTCCTCCCACCTACGAGCAGTACTTC	CASSPKGHPPPTYEQYF
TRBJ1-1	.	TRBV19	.	TGTGCCAGTAGTATAAGAAACACTGAAGCTTTCTTT	CASSIRNTEAFF
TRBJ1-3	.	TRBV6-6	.	TGTGCTAGCAGTTACTCGGGGCGCGGGGACACCATATATTTT	CASSYSGRGDTIYF
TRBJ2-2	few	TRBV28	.	TGTGCCAGCAGTTTGACGGGTCCAAACACCGGGGAGCTGTTTTTT	CASSLTGPNTGELFF
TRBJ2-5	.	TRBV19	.	TGTGCCACCGAGGACGGGGGTTCTCAAGAGACCCAGTACTTC	CATEDGGSQETQYF
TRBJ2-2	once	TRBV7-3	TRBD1	TGTGCCAGCAGCTTAAAGAGGGGGCCTGCGGGCACCGGGGAGCTGTTTTTT	CASSLKRGPAGTGELFF
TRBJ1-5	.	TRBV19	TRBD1	TGTGCCAGTAGTACCGGACAGGGGCGACAGCCCCAGCATTTT	CASSTGQGRQPQHF
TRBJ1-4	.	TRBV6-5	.	TGTGCCATCAATCAGGGCTCTAATGAAAAACTGTTTTTT	CAINQGSNEKLFF
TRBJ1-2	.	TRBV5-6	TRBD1	TGTGCCAGCAGCTGGAACGGACGGACAGGGGATGGCTACACCTTC	CASSWNGRTGDGYTF
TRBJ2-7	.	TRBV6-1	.	TGTGCCAGCAGTGAACCAGGGGACCCCGAGCAGTACTTC	CASSEPGDPEQYF
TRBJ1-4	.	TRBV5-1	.	TGCGCCAGCAGTCTCCAATCTGGGGTCGAAAAACTGTTTTTT	CASSLQSGVEKLFF